The next 8 T cell receptor beta chains were all read from a single sample in a study of blood T cell repertoires in COVID-19. Measured with immunoSEQ multiplex PCR; TCRdb has only the in-frame clones, and not every one. The sample has 250,000 to 350,000 clones, roughly 89% seen once. Material: peripheral blood. Every receptor here comes from a woman younger than 45 with active or convalescent COVID-19.

The genes are TRBV28 and TRBJ1-6; weak D call: TRBD1 (6 bases). V shed 6 bases and J shed 10 bases, with 10 bases lying between them. CDR3 size: 12 residues. CDR1 is MDHEN and CDR2 is SYDVKM in the germline V gene. DNA for the CDR3: TGTGCCAGCAGAACAGGGCCGTCACCCCTCCACTTT. This sequence encodes CASRTGPSPLHF.

This clone was recorded only once. The V gene is TRBV5-6, the J gene TRBJ1-2, with D uncertain. V lost 3 bases and J lost 0, with 9 bases in between. The CDR3 runs to 14 residues. The germline CDR1 and CDR2 sequences are SGHDT and YYEEEE. CDR3 nucleotide sequence: TGTGCCAGCAGCTCTGATCCAGCTAACTATGGCTACACCTTC. Translating it yields CASSSDPANYGYTF.

This clone was found a few times. V is TRBV5-1 and J is TRBJ1-3; the match to TRBD1 covers 7 bases. Looked up from germline, CDR1 is SGHRS and CDR2 is YFSETQ. Unmatched junction bases numbered 2, after V lost 4 bases and J lost 4 bases. This CDR3 is built from 13 residues. CDR3 DNA sequence: TGCGCCAGCAGCCTGGGACAGGGAAACACCATATATTTT. This sequence encodes CASSLGQGNTIYF.

The genes are TRBV30 and TRBJ1-2; 8 bases map to TRBD1. The V and J ends lost 6 bases and 5 bases, in that order; junction bases with no gene match: 8. Germline V gene sequence: CDR1 GTSNPN, CDR2 SVGIG (reference sequence). This CDR3 region has 13 residues. The CDR3 loop is CACGQGALYGYTF. The CDR3 coding sequence is TGTGCCTGTGGCCAGGGGGCTTTGTATGGCTACACCTTC.

J is TRBJ2-7 and V is TRBV6-5, with D perhaps matching TRBD1 (6 bases). CDR3 length: 14 amino acids. In germline, CDR1 is MNHEY, CDR2 SVGAGI. V dropped 5 bases and J dropped 9 bases, with 20 bases sitting between them. Here the CDR3 reads CASSQDGSGDRQYF. In DNA form, the CDR3 reads TGTGCCAGCAGTCAGGACGGATCAGGGGATAGGCAGTACTTC.

The chain joins TRBV4-3 to TRBJ2-7; D perhaps matches TRBD2 (5 bases). The length of the CDR3 is 14 residues. The V end lost 0 bases, the J end lost 2 bases, and 8 bases lay between the germline ends. The germline gives CDR1 LGHNA, CDR2 YSLEER. The CDR3 coding sequence is TGCGCCAGCAGCCAAGACGTCGGGACCTACGAGCAGTACTTC. Amino acid sequence: CASSQDVGTYEQYF.

The rearrangement links TRBV7-6 to TRBJ2-5, with 9 bases matching TRBD2. Losses at the gene ends were 5 bases for V and 5 bases for J; bases not matched to a gene: 9. CDR3 length equals 15 residues. Germline values: CDR1 SGHVS, CDR2 FNYEAQ. This chain's CDR3 is CASSLVAGGVETQYF. The CDR3 DNA follows: TGTGCCAGCAGCCTCGTGGCGGGGGGGGTTGAGACCCAGTACTTC.

Note on this clone: Other nucleotide sequences from this sample produce the same CDR3. The chain uses TRBV7-2 and TRBJ1-3; D is perhaps TRBD1 (5 bases). With 6 bases removed from V and 4 bases from J, the gap between germline ends came to 22 bases. This CDR3 region has 17 residues. Per germline, CDR1 SGHTA and CDR2 FQGNSA. CDR3: CASSYPRVGLSGNTIYF. CDR3 sequence (DNA): TGTGCCAGCAGTTACCCGAGGGTGGGACTCTCCGGAAACACCATATATTTT.